The 20 T cell receptor beta chains below come from one sample, sequenced in a study of OX40 agonist ivuxolimab in advanced cancers. Receptor libraries were prepared by the immunoSEQ multiplex PCR assay. This immuneACCESS table, as held by TCRdb, lists in-frame sequences with V and J called but not all clones. Of the missing ones, under half trace to an unresolved V gene in checked studies; the others have no known cause. In this sample the table shows tens of thousands of clones, around 91% of which occur a single time. More than 1.5% of the sample belongs to the ten largest clones. The material sequenced was CD4+ or CD8+ T cells sorted from blood, taken in a trial of the OX40 agonist ivuxolimab. These receptors were collected from an adult with an advanced solid tumor such as melanoma, head and neck, liver or kidney cancer.

The genes are TRBV5-1 and TRBJ1-3; 9 nucleotides align to TRBD1. The junction had 4 bases not matched to a gene; V was cut back by 4 bases and J by 2 bases. Germline V lookup: CDR1 SGHRS, CDR2 YFSETQ. There are 15 residues in the CDR3. CDR3 sequence reads: CASSPTGGTGNTIYF. CDR3 DNA: TGCGCCAGCAGCCCGACAGGGGGTACTGGAAACACCATATATTTT. The variable domain in full, with the rest retrieved from reference TRBV5-1 and TRBJ1-3, is KAGVTQTPRYLIKTRGQQVTLSCSPISGHRSVSWYQQTPGQGLQFLFEYFSETQRNKGNFPGRFSGRQFSNSRSEMNVSTLELGDSALYLCASSPTGGTGNTIYFGEGSWLTVV.

V is TRBV11-3 and J is TRBJ2-2; D might be TRBD1 (5 bases). Trimming removed 2 bases from V and 0 bases from J, with 7 bases in between. Germline V lookup: CDR1 SGHNT, CDR2 YENEEA. The CDR3 is made up of 15 amino acids. CDR3 DNA sequence: TGTGCCAGCAGCTTACAGGGTTCGAACACCGGGGAGCTGTTTTTT. It translates to CASSLQGSNTGELFF.

J is TRBJ1-1 and V is TRBV6-1; the D gene is possibly TRBD1 (6 bases). V dropped 2 bases and J dropped 3 bases, with 13 bases sitting between them. CDR1 is MNHNS and CDR2 is SASEGT in the germline V gene. This CDR3 contains 15 residues. The CDR3: CASSEIGGLYTEAFF. In nucleotides, the CDR3 is TGTGCCAGCAGTGAAATCGGGGGCCTTTACACTGAAGCTTTCTTT.

J is TRBJ1-1 and V is TRBV11-3, with D possibly TRBD1 on 6 matching bases. Trimming took 1 base from V and 11 from J, leaving 17 bases between them. CDR1 SGHNT and CDR2 YENEEA come from the germline V gene. CDR3 length equals 14 residues. CDR3 nucleotide sequence: TGTGCCAGCAGCTTAGGAGGTTGGGGGGCCGTGGCTTTCTTT. This gives the protein CASSLGGWGAVAFF.

This chain joins TRBV5-1 and TRBJ2-1; D is undetermined. The V gene's germline CDR1 is SGHRS and CDR2 YFSETQ. Trimming left V 0 bases short and J 0 bases short, with 7 bases between. The CDR3 is 15 residues long. The CDR3 bases are TGCGCCAGCAGCTTGGCCAGTTACTCCTACAATGAGCAGTTCTTC. Its protein is CASSLASYSYNEQFF.

The chain carries TRBV6-5 and TRBJ2-7; either TRBD1 or TRBD2 may supply D (5 bases each). From germline, CDR1 is MNHEY and CDR2 SVGAGI. The CDR3 is 14 residues long. The CDR3 loop is CAIGRGDSSYEQYF. The CDR3 DNA follows: TGTGCAATTGGTCGAGGGGATAGCTCCTACGAGCAGTACTTC.

The chain employs TRBV5-1 and TRBJ2-5; 9 bases map to TRBD1. The CDR3 contains 15 residues. V was pared by 0 bases and J by 5 bases, with 5 bases of the junction left unmatched. Germline-derived CDR1 and CDR2 are SGHRS and YFSETQ. The CDR3 loop is CASSLGGTGSETQYF. CDR3 nucleotide sequence: TGCGCCAGCAGCTTGGGCGGGACAGGGTCGGAGACCCAGTACTTC.

The chain is built from TRBV28 and TRBJ2-5, with 11 nucleotides matching TRBD2. Per germline, CDR1 MDHEN and CDR2 SYDVKM. The length of the CDR3 is 18 residues. J gave up 0 bases and V 5 bases, and 11 bases lay outside the gene matches. CDR3 nucleotide sequence: TGTGCCAGCAGTCACCGGTCTAGCGGGGGGAGCCACCAAGAGACCCAGTACTTC. Amino acids: CASSHRSSGGSHQETQYF.

The chain couples TRBV10-3 to TRBJ2-2; the match to TRBD1 covers 7 bases. The CDR3 totals 14 residues. Germline values: CDR1 ENHRY, CDR2 SYGVKD. Unmatched junction bases numbered 4, after V lost 5 bases and J lost 4 bases. This CDR3 is CAISPTGPTGELFF. Here the CDR3 DNA reads TGTGCCATCAGTCCGACAGGGCCCACCGGGGAGCTGTTTTTT.

The rearrangement links TRBV25-1 to TRBJ2-2; 7 bases line up with TRBD2. The trim removed 1 base at V and 3 bases at J, leaving 5 bases unmatched. CDR1 and CDR2 from the germline V gene are MGHDK and SYGVNS. This CDR3 region has 16 residues. CDR3 amino acids: CASSESGGQHTGELFF. In nucleotides, the CDR3 is TGTGCCAGCAGTGAATCGGGGGGTCAGCACACCGGGGAGCTGTTTTTT.

V is TRBV6-5 and J is TRBJ2-7; 13 bases are a match to TRBD2. In germline, CDR1 is MNHEY, CDR2 SVGAGI. Unmatched junction bases numbered 0, after V lost 0 bases and J lost 1 base. The CDR3 runs to 16 residues. The CDR3, as DNA: TGTGCCAGCAGTTACTCGACTAGCGGGGGGTCCTACGAGCAGTACTTC. Its protein is CASSYSTSGGSYEQYF.

The chain employs TRBV5-6 and TRBJ1-2; D not resolved. Deletions cut 4 bases from V and 7 bases from J, with 14 bases between. Germline lookup yields CDR1 SGHDT and CDR2 YYEEEE. The CDR3 consists of 13 residues. The CDR3 reads CASSLRSAGGYTF. CDR3 in DNA: TGTGCCAGCAGCCTCCGGTCTGCGGGTGGCTACACCTTC.

This clone came up a few times. The CDR3, as DNA: TGTGCCTGGAGTATCGCAGATACGCAGTATTTT. Protein product: CAWSIADTQYF. The rearrangement uses TRBV30 and TRBJ2-3; D gene unclear. V shed 2 bases and J shed 4 bases, with 4 bases lying between them. Germline V gene data show CDR1 as GTSNPN and CDR2 as SVGIG (reference sequence). CDR3 length equals 11 residues.

This rearrangement joins TRBV18 to TRBJ1-1; D is unclear. The germline CDR1 and CDR2 sequences are KGHSH and LQKENI. This CDR3 spans 14 amino acids. The ends were cut back, 2 bases at V and 0 bases at J, with 7 bases in the middle. In DNA form, the CDR3 reads TGTGCCAGCTCACCAGGGCAGTTGAACACTGAAGCTTTCTTT. Residues: CASSPGQLNTEAFF.

This sequence joins TRBV6-5 and TRBJ2-7, with a tentative D call TRBD2 (5 bases). Trimming left V 2 bases short and J 3 bases short, with 14 bases between. Germline CDR1 reads MNHEY; CDR2 reads SVGAGI. The length of the CDR3 is 15 residues. In DNA, the CDR3 is TGTGCCAGCAGTTACCAGAGCGGCGGAGTCTACGAGCAGTACTTC. It specifies CASSYQSGGVYEQYF.

J is TRBJ2-2 and V is TRBV10-3; D uncertain. CDR3 length equals 15 residues. Germline CDR1 reads ENHRY; CDR2 reads SYGVKD. V lost 4 bases and J 1 base, leaving 10 bases between the germline ends. CDR3 amino acids: CAISAAGGNTGELFF. The CDR3 DNA reads TGTGCCATCAGTGCTGCCGGCGGGAACACCGGGGAGCTGTTTTTT.

This clone was seen a single time. The chain joins TRBV5-4 to TRBJ1-5; 9 nucleotides match TRBD1. The CDR3 extends over 15 amino acids. The J segment lost 5 bases and the V segment lost 9 bases, leaving 12 bases of the junction unmatched. The germline V gene encodes CDR1 SGHNT and CDR2 YYREEE (reference sequence). CDR3: CATSQGTGSDQPQHF. CDR3 DNA: TGTGCCACCTCTCAGGGGACAGGGTCCGATCAGCCCCAGCATTTT.

The chain links TRBV2 to TRBJ2-7; D is ambiguous. CDR1 is SNHLY and CDR2 is FYNNEI in the germline V gene. V was clipped by 7 bases and J by 2 bases, with 15 bases between them. The CDR3 is 14 amino acids. The CDR3 coding sequence is TGTGCCAGCAATCAAATAAGTGGGCCCTACGAGCAGTACTTC. Protein sequence: CASNQISGPYEQYF.

The V call is TRBV2, the J call TRBJ2-3; TRBD1 matches at 7 bases. J was trimmed by 3 bases and V by 11 bases; bases with no gene match: 8. CDR1 is SNHLY and CDR2 is FYNNEI in the germline V gene. This CDR3 is built from 13 residues. For the CDR3, the DNA is TGTGCCTCCAGGAACAGGGGTACAGATACGCAGTATTTT. Residues: CASRNRGTDTQYF. The whole variable domain, remainder taken from reference TRBV2 and TRBJ2-3, is EPEVTQTPSHQVTQMGQEVILRCVPISNHLYFYWYRQILGQKVEFLVSFYNNEISEKSEIFDDQFSVERPDGSNFTLKIRSTKLEDSAMYFCASRNRGTDTQYFGPGTRLTVL.

V usage is TRBV7-2 and J usage is TRBJ2-1; D gene unclear. The length of the CDR3 is 13 residues. Trimming left V 2 bases short and J 0 bases short, with 2 bases between. Germline V gene data show CDR1 as SGHTA and CDR2 as FQGNSA. CDR3 DNA: TGTGCCAGCAGCTTAAGCTCCTACAATGAGCAGTTCTTC. This encodes CASSLSSYNEQFF.